This entry lists 13 T cell receptor beta chains sequenced from one sample in a study of radiotherapy plus CTLA-4 blockade in lung cancer listed by TCRdb under 2018. Receptor amplification or capture employed the immunoSEQ multiplex PCR assay. Sourced from immuneACCESS, this table was stored by TCRdb with only in-frame sequences that have V and J called. A share of the clones is absent; for the studies checked, an unresolved V gene accounts for under half, and the remainder has no known explanation. The sample table lists 75,000 to 95,000 clones, 60% to 80% of them with a count of one. Over 13% of the sample goes to the ten largest clones. The material sequenced was peripheral blood, taken from a patient treated with radiotherapy plus ipilimumab. The receptors stem from a human donor with non-small cell lung cancer that progressed on radiotherapy plus ipilimumab.

This sequence joins TRBV2 and TRBJ1-5; TRBD1 is a possible D gene (6 bases). This CDR3 has 15 amino acids. The germline V gene has CDR1 SNHLY and CDR2 FYNNEI. Trimming took off 1 base at V and 3 bases at J, with 10 bases between the two ends. The CDR3 here is CASSEGTDDNQPQHF. The CDR3 DNA is TGTGCCAGCAGTGAAGGGACAGACGACAATCAGCCCCAGCATTTT.

The table lists this clone with a few counts. The chain combines TRBV7-2 with TRBJ2-7; D uncertain. The V end lost 1 base, the J end lost 6 bases, and 16 bases lay between the germline ends. The CDR3 runs 15 residues. Germline values: CDR1 SGHTA, CDR2 FQGNSA. This CDR3 is CASSLGTSQATEQYF. Here the CDR3 DNA reads TGTGCCAGCAGCTTAGGCACATCCCAAGCTACCGAGCAGTACTTC.

This chain connects TRBV11-2 to TRBJ2-1; 8 bases align to TRBD2. The germline V gene encodes CDR1 SGHAT and CDR2 FQNNGV. With V trimmed by 7 bases and J by 7 bases, 9 bases remained unmatched. The CDR3 sequence is 14 residues long. The CDR3 sequence: CASTLGGARNEQFF. The CDR3 DNA is TGTGCCAGCACCCTCGGGGGGGCGAGGAATGAGCAGTTCTTC.

CDR3 loop: CSVDRSRTGYTF. For the CDR3, the DNA is TGCAGCGTTGACCGGTCCCGAACAGGCTACACCTTC. The genes are TRBV29-1 and TRBJ1-2; D uncertain. V was pared by 3 bases and J by 8 bases, with 13 bases between. The CDR3 sequence is 12 residues long. Germline CDR1 SQVTM, CDR2 ANQGSEA.

The chain combines TRBV7-9 with TRBJ2-7; 15 nucleotides agree with TRBD2. This CDR3 has 16 amino acids. CDR1 is SEHNR and CDR2 is FQNEAQ in the germline V gene (reference sequence). V dropped 5 bases and J dropped 2; count of bases not matched to a gene: 4. As DNA, the CDR3 is TGTGCCAGCAGCAAGGGACTAGCGGGGGGAACCTACGAGCAGTACTTC. This codes for CASSKGLAGGTYEQYF. The whole variable domain, remainder taken from reference TRBV7-9 and TRBJ2-7, is DTGVSQNPRHKITKRGQNVTFRCDPISEHNRLYWYRQTLGQGPEFLTYFQNEAQLEKSRLLSDRFSAERPKGSFSTLEIQRTEQGDSAMYLCASSKGLAGGTYEQYFGPGTRLTVT.

This clone has more than one count but fewer than ten. The chain carries TRBV6-5 and TRBJ2-1; 11 positions agree with TRBD2. The CDR3 has 15 residues. The J segment lost 4 bases and the V segment lost 6 bases, leaving 5 bases of the junction unmatched. The germline V gene encodes CDR1 MNHEY and CDR2 SVGAGI. The CDR3 nucleotides read TGTGCCAGCAGGCTCGGGACTAGCGGTTACAATGAGCAGTTCTTC. This gives the protein CASRLGTSGYNEQFF.

This clone has only a few counts. Other DNA sequences in the same sample also yield this CDR3. The chain employs TRBV7-9 and TRBJ1-2; D remains unclear. Trimming took off 1 base at V and 5 bases at J, with 5 bases between the two ends. CDR3 length equals 12 residues. CDR1 is SEHNR, CDR2 FQNEAQ, per germline (reference sequence). This CDR3 is CASSLDGYGYTF. The CDR3, as DNA: TGTGCCAGCAGCTTAGACGGATATGGCTACACCTTC. Together with reference TRBV7-9 and TRBJ1-2, the CDR3 gives the full variable domain: DTGVSQNPRHKITKRGQNVTFRCDPISEHNRLYWYRQTLGQGPEFLTYFQNEAQLEKSRLLSDRFSAERPKGSFSTLEIQRTEQGDSAMYLCASSLDGYGYTFGSGTRLTVV.

V gene TRBV5-6 combines with J gene TRBJ1-2; D may be TRBD1 (6 bases). Trimming pared 2 bases from V and 3 bases from J, leaving 14 bases between. The germline V gene encodes CDR1 SGHDT and CDR2 YYEEEE. This CDR3 spans 15 amino acids. This CDR3 reads CASSFTGREDYGYTF. Here the CDR3 DNA reads TGTGCCAGCAGCTTTACAGGGAGGGAGGACTATGGCTACACCTTC.

The CDR3 reads CASSLTGQTTQETQYF. In nucleotides, the CDR3 is TGTGCCAGCAGTTTAACGGGACAGACGACCCAAGAGACCCAGTACTTC. This rearrangement joins TRBV27 to TRBJ2-5, with 7 bases lining up with TRBD1. The junction had 7 bases not matched to a gene; V was cut back by 2 bases and J by 1 base. The germline V gene encodes CDR1 MNHEY and CDR2 SMNVEV (reference sequence). The CDR3 runs to 16 residues.

This clone came up a few times. The gene calls are TRBV7-9 and TRBJ2-2; 8 bases are a match to TRBD1. Losses at the gene ends were 5 bases for V and 2 bases for J; bases not matched to a gene: 4. The germline V gene encodes CDR1 SEHNR and CDR2 FQNEAQ (reference sequence). CDR3 length: 15 amino acids. This CDR3 reads CASSPGQGNTGELFF. CDR3 in DNA: TGTGCCAGCAGCCCCGGACAGGGTAACACCGGGGAGCTGTTTTTT.

The chain combines TRBV9 with TRBJ2-7; 9 bases map to TRBD2. Trimming cost V 4 bases and J 4 bases; bases outside gene matches: 6. Germline V lookup: CDR1 SGDLS, CDR2 YYNGEE. The CDR3 length is 14 residues. The CDR3 coding sequence is TGTGCCAGCAGCACGACTAGCGGAGCTTACGAGCAGTACTTC. Residues: CASSTTSGAYEQYF.

The rearrangement uses TRBV4-3 and TRBJ2-2; possibly TRBD1 for D (6 bases). The germline gives CDR1 LGHNA, CDR2 YSLEER. Trimming left V 2 bases short and J 1 base short, with 14 bases between. This CDR3 region has 17 residues. CDR3 coding DNA: TGCGCCAGCAGCCAATTTAGGGGGTTAGAGAACACCGGGGAGCTGTTTTTT. It specifies CASSQFRGLENTGELFF.

In its sample, this clone was seen once. The V and J genes are TRBV4-2 and TRBJ1-1; D is undetermined. Looked up from germline, CDR1 is LGHNA and CDR2 is YNFKEQ. The CDR3 length is 15 residues. V lost 0 bases and J lost 5, with 13 bases in between. The CDR3 loop is CASSQDLTEGTEAFF. The CDR3 nucleotides read TGTGCCAGCAGCCAAGATCTAACAGAGGGTACTGAAGCTTTCTTT.